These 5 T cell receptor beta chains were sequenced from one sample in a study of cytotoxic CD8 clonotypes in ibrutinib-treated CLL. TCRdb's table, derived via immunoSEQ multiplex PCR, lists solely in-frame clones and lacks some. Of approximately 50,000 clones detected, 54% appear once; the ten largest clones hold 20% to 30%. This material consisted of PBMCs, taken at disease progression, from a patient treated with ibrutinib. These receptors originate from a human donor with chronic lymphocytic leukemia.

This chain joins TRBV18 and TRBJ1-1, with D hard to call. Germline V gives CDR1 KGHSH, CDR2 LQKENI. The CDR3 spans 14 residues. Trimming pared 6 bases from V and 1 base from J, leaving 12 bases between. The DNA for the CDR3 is TGTGCCAGCTCCCCTCCCTCGACGAACACTGAAGCTTTCTTT. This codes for CASSPPSTNTEAFF.

The CDR3 DNA reads as TGTGCCAGTAGCAACCCTAGCGGGAGAGGAACAGATACGCAGTATTTT. It encodes CASSNPSGRGTDTQYF. The rearrangement joins TRBV19 to TRBJ2-3; 10 bases map to TRBD2. Trimming cost V 6 bases and J 3 bases; bases outside gene matches: 9. Germline assignment: CDR1 LNHDA and CDR2 SQIVND (reference sequence). The CDR3 is 16 amino acids.

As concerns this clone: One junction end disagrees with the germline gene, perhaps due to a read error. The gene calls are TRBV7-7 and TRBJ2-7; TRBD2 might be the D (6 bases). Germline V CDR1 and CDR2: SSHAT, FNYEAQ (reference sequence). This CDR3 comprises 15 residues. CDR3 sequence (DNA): TGTGCTAGCAGCTTAACCCCGACGGGGGAATCGGAGCAGTACTTC. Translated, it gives CASSLTPTGESEQYF.

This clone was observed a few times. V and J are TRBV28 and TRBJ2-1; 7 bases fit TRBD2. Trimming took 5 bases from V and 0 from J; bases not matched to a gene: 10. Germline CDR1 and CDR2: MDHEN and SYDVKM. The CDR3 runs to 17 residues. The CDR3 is CASSGPTSRSSYNEQFF. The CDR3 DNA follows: TGTGCCAGCAGTGGCCCGACTAGCCGTAGCTCCTACAATGAGCAGTTCTTC.

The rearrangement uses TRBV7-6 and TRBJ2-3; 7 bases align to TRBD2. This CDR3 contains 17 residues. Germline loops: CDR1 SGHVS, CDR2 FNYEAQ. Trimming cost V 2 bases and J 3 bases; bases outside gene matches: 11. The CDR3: CASSLTGSGGETDTQYF. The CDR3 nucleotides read TGTGCCAGCAGCTTAACCGGGTCGGGGGGTGAGACAGATACGCAGTATTTT.